This T cell receptor beta chain derives from a study of blood T cells in healthy people across ages (dated by TCRdb to about 2015). For the study in its entirety: In model experiments, template switching captured about one uniquely barcoded TCR beta cDNA molecule for every two T cells. Using deep sequencing normalized with unique cDNA molecular identifiers, the study measured how TCR beta repertoire diversity changes with age. Donors were grouped into four age groups: young (average 16 years), middle-aged (approximately 41), aged (62) and long-lived (roughly 80). To avoid experimental bias, donors of different ages were distributed randomly across sequencing lanes. For two donors (one aged 18 to 30 and one aged 80 or older), the study analyzed two additional independent replicas of 1 million unique cDNA reads from the same blood draw. What the work shows at the level of the full study, not this receptor alone: The percentage of naive T cells measured by flow cytometry correlated strongly with observed TCR beta diversity. Estimates of total diversity based on one million sequenced T cells were considered lower bounds and underestimates. The long-lived group showed more naive CD4+ T cells, fewer expanded clones and increased TCR diversity than the aged group, suggesting age selection. Since profiling was done on bulk unsorted PBMCs, naive and antigen-experienced compartments could not be conclusively compared. Because donor CMV infection status was unknown, age-related changes in expanded clonotypes were potentially confounded. As age increased, observed TCR beta diversity per million T cells dropped in a roughly linear way, and a significant reduction was already evident by age approximately 40.

Of note for this clonotype: The specificity of this receptor is unknown. The sample holds no much larger clone one base away, and base qualities are not on file.

Library prep was done by 5' RACE. Instrument on record: Illumina HiSeq 2500. A second roughly 6 to 12 cycle PCR used a sample-barcoded 5' primer and a J-beta primer mix. A unique molecular identifier was introduced onto each TCR beta cDNA molecule by a template-switch 5' adaptor carrying 12 random nucleotides. Each sample yielded at least 3 million CDR3-containing paired-end reads. The Mint cDNA synthesis kit, primed by a TRBC-specific oligonucleotide, was used to synthesize first-strand cDNA from all RNA. All cDNA was treated with uracil-DNA glycosylase and then went through a first 18-cycle PCR with the universal primers M1SS and BC2_uni_R. The source study handled its data this way. For normalization, 1 million high-quality reads, each with a distinct molecular identifier, were randomly selected from each sample. Reads sharing molecular identifiers were discarded rather than binned into consensus sequences. MiTCR, run with a Q25 quality threshold and the strictest error-elimination algorithm, handled CDR3 identification, clonotype clustering and error correction. Lower-bound total TCR beta diversity was estimated with a nonparametric unseen species model using Euler transformation. TCRdb's own reprocessing of the public reads used fastp at Q25 and MiXCR and kept productive beta chains. Identical CDR3 protein sequences are pooled into one entry, listed with their most common genes and DNA. TCRdb, rather than the study authors, made the V and J calls. In this sample the table shows 250,000 to 300,000 distinct CDR3 sequences, 25% to 30% of which occur a single time. The top ten constitute 29% of the sample.

Donors were 39 systemically healthy Caucasian individuals from Russia aged roughly 6 to 95 years. Each donor gave ten milliliters of peripheral blood, drawn into EDTA-treated Vacutainer tubes. Ficoll-Paque density-gradient centrifugation was used to isolate PBMCs, with at least 6.5 million per sample. Trizol reagent was used to extract total RNA from PBMCs, with at least 6 micrograms per sample. Naive CD45RAhigh/CD27high T cell percentages were measured by flow cytometry on a PBMC aliquot from every donor. CDR1 and CDR2 are read off the germline V gene as SGHAT and FQNNGV. The CDR3 sequence holds 15 residues, the cysteine and phenylalanine included. The retained sequence is limited to the CDR3, 45 bases, with the frame set at the first base. The germline ends are 15 bases apart after V is trimmed by 5 bases and J by 5 bases.

The rearrangement joined TRBV11-2 to TRBJ1-4, with no confident D gene call. The sample comprised blood. This receptor was taken from a woman aged 70 to 79 in good health. CDR3 protein: CASSHYTDRNEKLFF. The sequenced DNA: TGTGCCAGCAGCCACTACACGGATAGAAATGAAAAACTGTTTTTT.